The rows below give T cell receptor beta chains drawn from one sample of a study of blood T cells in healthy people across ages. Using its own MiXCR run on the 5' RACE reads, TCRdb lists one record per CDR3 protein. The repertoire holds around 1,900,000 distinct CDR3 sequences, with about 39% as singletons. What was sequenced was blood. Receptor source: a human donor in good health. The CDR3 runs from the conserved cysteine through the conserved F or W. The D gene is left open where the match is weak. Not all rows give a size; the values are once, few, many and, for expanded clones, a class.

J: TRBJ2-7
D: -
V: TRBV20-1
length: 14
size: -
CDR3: CSTRGASSNFEQYF
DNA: TGCAGTACTAGAGGGGCCTCCTCCAACTTCGAGCAGTACTTC

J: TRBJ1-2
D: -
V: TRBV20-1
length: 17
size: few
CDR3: CSASAGGGSGLNYGYTF
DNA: TGCAGTGCTAGTGCCGGGGGAGGTTCAGGACTTAACTATGGCTACACCTTC

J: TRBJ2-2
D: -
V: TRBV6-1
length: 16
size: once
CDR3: CASTNLPGFNTGELFF
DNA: TGTGCCAGCACCAACCTACCGGGTTTTAACACCGGGGAGCTGTTTTTT

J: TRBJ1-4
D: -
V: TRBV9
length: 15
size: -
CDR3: CASSGTGSPYEKLFF
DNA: TGTGCCAGCAGCGGGACCGGGTCCCCGTATGAAAAACTGTTTTTT

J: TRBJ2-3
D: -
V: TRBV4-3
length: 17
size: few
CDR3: CASSQDGGTQKTDTQYF
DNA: TGCGCCAGCAGCCAAGATGGTGGGACTCAGAAAACAGATACGCAGTATTTT

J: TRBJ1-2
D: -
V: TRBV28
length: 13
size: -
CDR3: CASSFSRWGGYTF
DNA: TGTGCCAGCAGTTTTAGTAGGTGGGGGGGCTACACCTTC

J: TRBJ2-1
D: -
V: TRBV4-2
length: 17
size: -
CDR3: CASSQHSTGDSYNEQFF
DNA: TGTGCCAGCAGCCAACATAGTACTGGCGATTCCTACAATGAGCAGTTCTTC

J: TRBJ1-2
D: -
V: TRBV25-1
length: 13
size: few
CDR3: CASSENSGIGYTF
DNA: TGTGCCAGCAGTGAAAACTCAGGGATAGGCTACACCTTC

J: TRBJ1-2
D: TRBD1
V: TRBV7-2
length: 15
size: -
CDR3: CASSLARGTVDGYTF
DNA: TGTGCCAGCAGCTTAGCGCGGGGGACAGTGGATGGCTACACCTTC

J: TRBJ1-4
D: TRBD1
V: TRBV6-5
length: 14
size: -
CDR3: CASRRTGIDEKLFF
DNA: TGTGCCAGCAGGCGGACAGGGATAGATGAAAAACTGTTTTTT

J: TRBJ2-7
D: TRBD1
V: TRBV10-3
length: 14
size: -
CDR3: CAIRSPGQGYEQYF
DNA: TGTGCCATCAGGTCTCCGGGACAGGGTTACGAGCAGTACTTC

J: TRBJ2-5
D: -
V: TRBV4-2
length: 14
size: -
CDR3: CASSQDRGRKTQYF
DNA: TGTGCCAGCAGCCAAGATCGGGGACGTAAGACCCAGTACTTC

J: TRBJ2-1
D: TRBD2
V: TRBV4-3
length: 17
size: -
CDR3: CASSQVATGGRHNEQFF
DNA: TGCGCCAGCAGCCAAGTCGCTACGGGGGGGCGCCATAATGAGCAGTTCTTC

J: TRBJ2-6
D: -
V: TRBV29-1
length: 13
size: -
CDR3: CSVCYVGANVLTF
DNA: TGCAGCGTCTGTTATGTTGGGGCCAACGTCCTGACTTTC

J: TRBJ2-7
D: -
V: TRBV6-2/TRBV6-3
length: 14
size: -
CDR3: CASSLPTGTYEQYF
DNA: TGTGCCAGCAGTCTCCCGACAGGTACCTACGAGCAGTACTTC

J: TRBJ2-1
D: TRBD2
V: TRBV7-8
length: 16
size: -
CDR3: CASSYATWRGGNEQFF
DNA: TGTGCCAGCAGCTACGCGACTTGGCGGGGGGGCAATGAGCAGTTCTTC

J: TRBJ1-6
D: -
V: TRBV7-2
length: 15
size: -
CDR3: CASSPIPGTNSPLHF
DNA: TGTGCCAGCAGCCCCATCCCGGGGACGAATTCACCCCTCCACTTT

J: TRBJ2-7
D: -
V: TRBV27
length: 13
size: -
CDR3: CASSLSHGYEQYF
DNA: TGTGCCAGCAGTTTATCCCATGGCTACGAGCAGTACTTC

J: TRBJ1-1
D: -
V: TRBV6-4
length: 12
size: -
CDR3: CASRTDSGEAFF
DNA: TGTGCCAGCAGAACCGACAGTGGTGAAGCTTTCTTT

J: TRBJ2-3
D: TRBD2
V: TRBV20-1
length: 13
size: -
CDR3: CSARGSGGDTQYF
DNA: TGCAGTGCTAGAGGGTCGGGGGGGGATACGCAGTATTTT

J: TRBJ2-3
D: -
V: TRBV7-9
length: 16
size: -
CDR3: CASSLDFSGPTDTQYF
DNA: TGTGCCAGCAGCTTAGATTTTTCAGGGCCCACAGATACGCAGTATTTT

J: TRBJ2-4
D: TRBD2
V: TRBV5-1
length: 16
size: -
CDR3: CASSLAQGGDYNEQYF
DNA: TGCGCCAGCAGCTTGGCCCAGGGAGGGGACTACAATGAGCAGTACTTC

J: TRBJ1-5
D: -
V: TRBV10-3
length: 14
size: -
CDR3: CAISDGQENQPQHF
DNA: TGTGCCATCAGTGACGGCCAGGAAAATCAGCCCCAGCATTTT

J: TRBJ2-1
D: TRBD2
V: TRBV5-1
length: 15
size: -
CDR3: CASSRGVAGNNEQFF
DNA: TGCGCCAGCAGCCGGGGGGTTGCAGGGAACAACGAGCAGTTCTTC

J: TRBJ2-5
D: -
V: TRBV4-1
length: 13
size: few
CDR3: CASSENRGETQYF
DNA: TGCGCCAGCAGCGAAAACCGCGGAGAGACCCAGTACTTC

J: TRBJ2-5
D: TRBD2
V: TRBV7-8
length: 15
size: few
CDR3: CASSLVLGGQETQYF
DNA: TGTGCCAGCAGCTTAGTTTTGGGGGGGCAAGAGACCCAGTACTTC

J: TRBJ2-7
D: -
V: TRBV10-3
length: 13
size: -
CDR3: CAISLGARYEQYF
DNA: TGTGCCATCAGTTTGGGCGCGCGTTACGAGCAGTACTTC

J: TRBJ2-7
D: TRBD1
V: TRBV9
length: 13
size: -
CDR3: CASSEGTGDEQYF
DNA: TGTGCCAGCAGCGAGGGGACAGGGGACGAGCAGTACTTC

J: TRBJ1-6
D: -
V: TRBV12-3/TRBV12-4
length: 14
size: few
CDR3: CASTVDPGVSPLHF
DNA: TGTGCCAGCACCGTGGACCCCGGGGTCTCACCCCTCCACTTT